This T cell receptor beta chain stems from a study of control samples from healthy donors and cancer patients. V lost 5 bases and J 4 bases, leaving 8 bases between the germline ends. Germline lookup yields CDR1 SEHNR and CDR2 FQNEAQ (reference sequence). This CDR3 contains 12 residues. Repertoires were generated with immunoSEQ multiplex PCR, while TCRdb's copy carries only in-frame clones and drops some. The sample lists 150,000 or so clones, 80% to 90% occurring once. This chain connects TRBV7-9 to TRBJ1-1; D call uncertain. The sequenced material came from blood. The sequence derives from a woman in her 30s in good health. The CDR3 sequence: CASSKGFTEAFF. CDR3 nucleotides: TGTGCCAGCAGCAAAGGGTTCACTGAAGCTTTCTTT.